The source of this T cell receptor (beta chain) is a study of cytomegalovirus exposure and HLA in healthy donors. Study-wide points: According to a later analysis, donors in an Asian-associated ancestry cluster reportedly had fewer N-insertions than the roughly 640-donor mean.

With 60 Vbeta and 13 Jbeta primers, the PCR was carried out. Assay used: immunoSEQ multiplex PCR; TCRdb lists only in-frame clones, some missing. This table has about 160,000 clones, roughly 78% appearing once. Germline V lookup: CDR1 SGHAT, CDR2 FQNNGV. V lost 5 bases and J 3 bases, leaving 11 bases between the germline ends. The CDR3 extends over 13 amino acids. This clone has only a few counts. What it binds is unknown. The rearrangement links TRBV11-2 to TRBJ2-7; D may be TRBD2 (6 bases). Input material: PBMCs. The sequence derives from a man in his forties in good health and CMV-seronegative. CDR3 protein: CASSTGAGYEQYF. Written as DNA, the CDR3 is TGTGCCAGCAGCACGGGAGCGGGCTACGAGCAGTACTTC.